The following is a TCR beta chain sequence with its context. The sample belongs to a study of CD8 T cells in Susac syndrome. Reverse transcription of about 0.5 to 1 ug RNA used random hexamers. The TCR beta CDR3 was amplified by immunoSEQ multiplex PCR across 54 Vbeta, 13 Jbeta. TCRdb fed the immunoSEQ multiplex PCR reads into MiXCR, producing one record per CDR3 protein. The table shows about 160,000 distinct CDR3 sequences, with approximately 94% occurring only once. The CDR3 runs to 16 residues. The V gene's germline CDR1 is MNHNS and CDR2 SASEGT. The V and J ends lost 6 bases and 3 bases, in that order; junction bases with no gene match: 11.

This chain uses TRBV6-1 with TRBJ2-7; TRBD1 matches at 10 bases. Sample: CD4+ T cells from PBMCs. This TCR was sampled from a human donor with multiple sclerosis. This CDR3 reads CASSLSGTGAFYEQYF. The DNA of the CDR3 is TGTGCCAGCAGCCTATCCGGGACAGGGGCCTTCTACGAGCAGTACTTC.